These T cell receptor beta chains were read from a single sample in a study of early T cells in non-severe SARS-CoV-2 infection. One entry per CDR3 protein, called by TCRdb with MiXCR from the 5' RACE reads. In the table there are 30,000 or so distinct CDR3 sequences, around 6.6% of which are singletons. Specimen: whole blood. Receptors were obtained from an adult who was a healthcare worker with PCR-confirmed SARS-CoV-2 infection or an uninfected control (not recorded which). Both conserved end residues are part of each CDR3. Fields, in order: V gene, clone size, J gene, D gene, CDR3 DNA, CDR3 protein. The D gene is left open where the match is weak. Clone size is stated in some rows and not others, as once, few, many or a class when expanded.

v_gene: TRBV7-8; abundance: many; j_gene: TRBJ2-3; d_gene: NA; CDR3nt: TGTGCCAGCAGCTTCCGGGGGCCAGATACGCAGTATTTT; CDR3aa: CASSFRGPDTQYF
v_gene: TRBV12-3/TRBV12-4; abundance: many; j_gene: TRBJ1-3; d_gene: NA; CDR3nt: TGTGCCAGCAGACAGGGAGCTGGAAACACCATATATTTT; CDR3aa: CASRQGAGNTIYF
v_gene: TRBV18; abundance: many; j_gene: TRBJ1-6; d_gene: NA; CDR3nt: TGTGCCAGCTCACCCGGGGAAGCTTCACCCCTCCACTTT; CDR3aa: CASSPGEASPLHF
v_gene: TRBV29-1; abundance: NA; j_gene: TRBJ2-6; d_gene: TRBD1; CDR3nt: TGCAGCGTGTTGGACCGGACAGGGTCTGGGGCCAACGTCCTGACTTTC; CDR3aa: CSVLDRTGSGANVLTF
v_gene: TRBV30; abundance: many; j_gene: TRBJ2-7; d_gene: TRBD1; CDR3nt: TGTGCCTGGAATTCCGGGACAGGGCGCTGGGAGCAGTACTTC; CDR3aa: CAWNSGTGRWEQYF
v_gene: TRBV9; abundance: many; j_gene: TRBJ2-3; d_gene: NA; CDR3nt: TGTGCCAGCAGCGTTAGCGGATACACAGATACGCAGTATTTT; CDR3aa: CASSVSGYTDTQYF
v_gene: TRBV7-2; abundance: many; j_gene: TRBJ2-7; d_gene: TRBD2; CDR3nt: TGTGCCAGCAGCATCACTAGCGGGAGCGAGCAGTACTTC; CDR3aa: CASSITSGSEQYF
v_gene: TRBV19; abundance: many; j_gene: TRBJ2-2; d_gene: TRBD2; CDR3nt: TGTGCCAGTAGTGTCGGACTAGCGAACACCGGGGAGCTGTTTTTT; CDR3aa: CASSVGLANTGELFF
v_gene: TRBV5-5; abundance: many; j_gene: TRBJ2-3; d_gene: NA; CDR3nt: TGTGCCAGCAGCTCCCCCCCCGGGGGCCGTAGCACAGATACGCAGTATTTT; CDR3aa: CASSSPPGGRSTDTQYF
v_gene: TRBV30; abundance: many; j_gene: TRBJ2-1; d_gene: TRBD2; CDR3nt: TGTGCCTGGAGTGTAGGGGTAGCGGGACCCAATGAGCAGTTCTTC; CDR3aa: CAWSVGVAGPNEQFF
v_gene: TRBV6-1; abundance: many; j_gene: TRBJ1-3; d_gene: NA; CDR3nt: TGTGCCAGCAGCGCAAGGACCAGGGGTTCCTCTGGAAACACCATATATTTT; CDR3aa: CASSARTRGSSGNTIYF
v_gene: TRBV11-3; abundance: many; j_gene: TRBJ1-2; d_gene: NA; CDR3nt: TGTGCCAGCAGCTTAGCGGACGGAGAGGGCTACACCTTC; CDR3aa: CASSLADGEGYTF
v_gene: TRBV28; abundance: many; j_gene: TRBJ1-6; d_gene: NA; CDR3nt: TGTGCCAGCAGGGGGCGCGGGTATAATTCACCCCTCCACTTT; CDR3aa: CASRGRGYNSPLHF
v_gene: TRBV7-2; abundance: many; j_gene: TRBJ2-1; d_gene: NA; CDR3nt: TGTGCCAGCAGCTTAGAGGCGACTTCGAATGAGCAGTTCTTC; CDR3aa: CASSLEATSNEQFF
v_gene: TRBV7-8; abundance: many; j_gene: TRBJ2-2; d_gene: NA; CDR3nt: TGTGCCAGCAGCTTAGTAGGAGTCAGACTCACCGGGGAGCTGTTTTTT; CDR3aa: CASSLVGVRLTGELFF
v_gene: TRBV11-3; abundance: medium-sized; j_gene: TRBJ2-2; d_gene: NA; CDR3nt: TGTGCCAGCAGCATTTGGGGTGGGGCCGGGGAGCTGTTTTTT; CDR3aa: CASSIWGGAGELFF